Reported below is one T cell receptor (beta chain). Its target is unknown. Its ends do not fully match the called genes, so a read error is possible. CDR3 length: 16 residues. Germline CDR1 is MNHEY and CDR2 is SVGEGT. This sample was included in a study of blood T cells in healthy people across ages. Overall study results and limits: Across samples, TCR beta diversity tracked strongly with naive T cell percentage.

A sample-barcoded 5' primer and a J-beta primer mix were used in a second PCR of roughly 7 to 12 cycles. One entry per CDR3 protein, called by TCRdb with MiXCR from the 5' RACE reads. This table holds just under 900,000 distinct CDR3 sequences, under 35% found once. This TCR came from a woman of 80 years or more in good health. V usage is TRBV6-2 or TRBV6-3 and J usage is TRBJ2-7, with D possibly TRBD1 on 6 matching bases. Input material: blood. The chain's CDR3 is CTSSRPGHGTFYEQYF. CDR3 coding DNA: TGTACCAGCAGTCGACCGGGACACGGGACCTTCTACGAGCAGTACTTC.